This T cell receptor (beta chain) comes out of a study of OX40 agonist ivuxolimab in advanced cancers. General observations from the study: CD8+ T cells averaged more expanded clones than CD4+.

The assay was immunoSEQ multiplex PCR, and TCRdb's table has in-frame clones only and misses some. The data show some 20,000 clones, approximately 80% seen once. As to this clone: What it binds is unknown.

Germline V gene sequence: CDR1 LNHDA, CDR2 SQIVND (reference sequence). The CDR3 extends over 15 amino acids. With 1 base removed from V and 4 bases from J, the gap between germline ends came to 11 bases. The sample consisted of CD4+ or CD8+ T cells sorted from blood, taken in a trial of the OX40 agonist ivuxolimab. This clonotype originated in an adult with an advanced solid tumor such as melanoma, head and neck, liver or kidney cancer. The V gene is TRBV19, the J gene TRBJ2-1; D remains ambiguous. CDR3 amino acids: CASSIGPTFYNEQFF. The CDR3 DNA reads TGTGCCAGTAGTATAGGACCGACCTTTTACAATGAGCAGTTCTTC.